A single T cell receptor (beta chain) is shown here with its context. This CDR3 has 14 amino acids. With 4 bases clipped from V and 0 bases from J, the junction kept 2 bases outside the gene matches. Looked up from germline, CDR1 is MDHEN and CDR2 is SYDVKM. TCRdb's copy holds only in-frame clones and misses some; the assay was immunoSEQ multiplex PCR. This sample yields 45,000 to 55,000 clones, of which about half are seen a single time; about 33% belongs to the top ten. This record belongs to a study of cytotoxic CD8 clonotypes in ibrutinib-treated CLL. The chain joins TRBV28 to TRBJ2-7; 8 nucleotides match TRBD2. The source is a human donor with chronic lymphocytic leukemia. Sequenced material: PBMCs, taken after 12 months of ibrutinib treatment. Here the CDR3 reads CASSSLADSYEQYF. The CDR3 DNA reads as TGTGCCAGCAGTTCACTAGCGGACTCCTACGAGCAGTACTTC.